The text below deals with one T cell receptor (beta chain). This sample was included in a study of blood T cell repertoires in COVID-19. In the study overall: Both acute and convalescent COVID-19 samples were obtained from the United States, Italy and Spain. Sample material is recorded as cDNA or gDNA derived from T cells, B-cell-depleted T cells, or PBMCs.

In the original analysis: Estimates of nucleated cell counts were drawn from the amplification of reference gene primers. Assay: immunoSEQ multiplex PCR; the TCRdb copy retains only in-frame clones and omits some. V and J calls plus clone size are reproduced from that table; the DNA served to infer D and trimming. The table lists 150,000 to 200,000 clones, roughly 85% of them singletons. Sequenced material: peripheral blood. This TCR came from a woman aged 70-85 years with acute or convalescent COVID-19.

The CDR3 nucleotides read TGTGCCGGGGCCCCTGTTGTCACCGGGGAGCTGTTTTTT. Protein product: CAGAPVVTGELFF. The genes are TRBV30 and TRBJ2-2, with D possibly being TRBD1 (5 bases). The V and J ends lost 8 bases and 4 bases respectively, with 14 bases between them. The germline gives CDR1 GTSNPN, CDR2 SVGIG (reference sequence). CDR3 length: 13 amino acids.